This T cell receptor beta chain was profiled in a study of chemoradiotherapy in HPV16-positive cancers. Study as a whole: Functional T-cell assays on a couple of HPV16-positive patients' cells defined candidate HPV-specific clones and common TCR motifs.

This clone was seen once. What it binds is not known. Study-wide results and caveats: For HPV16-positive patients, expanding HPV-responsive T cells associated with longer recurrence-free survival.

The trim removed 4 bases at V and 1 base at J, leaving 2 bases unmatched. CDR1 and CDR2 from the germline V gene are SNHLY and FYNNEI. This CDR3 contains 15 residues. Repeated repertoire sampling spanned the course of chemoradiotherapy. Profiling relied on immunoSEQ multiplex PCR, and the TCRdb table lists in-frame clones only, not all of them. The repertoire includes over 800 clones, 85% to 90% of them detected once, and 7.2% sits in the top ten. Here the sequenced sample was tumor tissue, taken from a patient who underwent chemoradiotherapy. The gene calls are TRBV2 and TRBJ2-3, with 10 positions matching TRBD1. The source of this sequence is a human donor with HPV-associated anogenital cancer. The CDR3 sequence: CASSVGQGRTDTQYF. CDR3 bases: TGTGCCAGCAGTGTGGGACAGGGGCGCACAGATACGCAGTATTTT.